Below, 5 T cell receptor beta chains from the same sample are listed, as sequenced in a study of cytomegalovirus exposure and HLA in healthy donors. The PCR had 60 Vbeta and 13 Jbeta primers. Profiling relied on immunoSEQ multiplex PCR, and the TCRdb table lists in-frame clones only, not all of them. The sample has about 130,000 clones. The source material was PBMCs. These receptors were obtained from a woman aged 55 to 70 in good health and CMV-seronegative.

The rearrangement links TRBV6-5 to TRBJ2-7, with 10 bases that match TRBD2. CDR1 is MNHEY and CDR2 is SVGAGI in the germline V gene. The junction had 2 bases not matched to a gene; V was cut back by 2 bases and J by 4 bases. CDR3 size: 14 residues. CDR3 coding DNA: TGTGCCAGCAGTTACCGTAGCGGGGGGTACGAGCAGTACTTC. This sequence encodes CASSYRSGGYEQYF.

The chain uses TRBV2 and TRBJ2-2; 7 bases are shared with TRBD1. The CDR3 has 16 amino acids. Per germline, CDR1 SNHLY and CDR2 FYNNEI. J was trimmed by 2 bases and V by 0 bases; bases with no gene match: 3. In DNA form, the CDR3 reads TGTGCCAGCAGTGAAGCCGGGACAGTAAACACCGGGGAGCTGTTTTTT. Protein: CASSEAGTVNTGELFF. Full variable domain (rest looked up from reference TRBV2 and TRBJ2-2): EPEVTQTPSHQVTQMGQEVILRCVPISNHLYFYWYRQILGQKVEFLVSFYNNEISEKSEIFDDQFSVERPDGSNFTLKIRSTKLEDSAMYFCASSEAGTVNTGELFFGEGSRLTVL.

The CDR3 sequence: CASSLFGRGYNEQFF. The CDR3 bases are TGTGCCAGCAGTTTATTCGGCAGGGGTTACAATGAGCAGTTCTTC. This sequence joins TRBV27 and TRBJ2-1; D is possibly TRBD1 (6 bases). The CDR3 has 15 residues. The V end was cut by 1 base, the J end by 4 bases, with 11 bases between. CDR1 and CDR2 from the germline V gene are MNHEY and SMNVEV (reference sequence).

The J gene is TRBJ1-6, the V gene TRBV10-3, with D possibly TRBD1 on 5 matching bases. CDR3 length equals 16 residues. Germline-derived CDR1 and CDR2 are ENHRY and SYGVKD. V was pared by 10 bases and J by 8 bases, with 24 bases between. CDR3 coding DNA: TGTGCCACCCACTCGGACGAACGCGGGGGAGATTCACCCCTCCACTTT. Translating gives CATHSDERGGDSPLHF.

This sequence joins TRBV6-1 and TRBJ2-7, with D perhaps matching TRBD2 (5 bases). Deletions cut 6 bases from V and 2 bases from J, with 11 bases between. CDR1 is MNHNS, CDR2 SASEGT, per germline. CDR3 size: 13 residues. The chain's CDR3 is CASSLGGPYEQYF. The CDR3 nucleotides read TGTGCCAGCAGCTTAGGAGGCCCCTACGAGCAGTACTTC.